This passage covers 5 T cell receptor beta chains from one sample sequenced in a study of CD8+CD57+ T cells in acquired aplastic anemia. Genomic DNA was employed as the template in profiling TCR beta VDJ and CDR3. TCRdb reprocessed the reads via MiXCR and lists one record per CDR3 protein. The sample records 150,000 to 200,000 distinct CDR3 sequences, around half being singletons. Sequencing involved patients with CD8+CD57+ cell expansion previously shown by flow cytometry. Sequenced: sorted CD4+, CD8+, or CD8+CD57+ T cells (not recorded which) from PBMCs. The receptors stem from a human donor with aplastic anemia.

This rearrangement joins TRBV12-3 or TRBV12-4 to TRBJ1-5; tentative D call: TRBD1 (5 bases). CDR3 size: 15 residues. Trimming removed 0 bases from V and 4 bases from J, with 10 bases in between. CDR3 amino acids: CASSLARAGNQPQHF. The CDR3 DNA sequence: TGTGCCAGCAGTTTAGCGCGGGCAGGGAATCAGCCCCAGCATTTT.

This clonotype was detected ten times or more. The chain is built from TRBV20-1 and TRBJ2-5; tentatively, D is TRBD1 or TRBD2 (5 bases each). This CDR3 is built from 14 residues. In germline, CDR1 is DFQATT, CDR2 SNEGSKA (reference sequence). V lost 0 bases and J lost 5, with 13 bases in between. The CDR3 DNA reads TGCAGTGCTAGAGATCGGAGAGGGGCGGAGACCCAGTACTTC. Protein product: CSARDRRGAETQYF.

The V and J genes are TRBV2 and TRBJ1-1, with D perhaps matching TRBD1 (6 bases). The CDR3 has 14 residues. Germline CDR1 reads SNHLY; CDR2 reads FYNNEI. V was pared by 8 bases and J by 1 base, with 14 bases between. The CDR3 sequence is CASRTGQTNTEAFF. CDR3 DNA: TGTGCCAGCCGGACCGGACAGACGAACACTGAAGCTTTCTTT. The full variable domain, completed using reference TRBV2 and TRBJ1-1, is EPEVTQTPSHQVTQMGQEVILRCVPISNHLYFYWYRQILGQKVEFLVSFYNNEISEKSEIFDDQFSVERPDGSNFTLKIRSTKLEDSAMYFCASRTGQTNTEAFFGQGTRLTVV.

In this sample, this clonotype turned up many times. The genes are TRBV19 and TRBJ1-3; D call uncertain. Trimming took off 3 bases at V and 2 bases at J, with 8 bases between the two ends. CDR1 is LNHDA and CDR2 is SQIVND in the germline V gene (reference sequence). The CDR3 has 14 residues. The chain's CDR3 is CASSITTAGNTIYF. CDR3 DNA sequence: TGTGCCAGTAGTATTACTACAGCTGGAAACACCATATATTTT.

This clonotype was picked up many times. The chain is built from TRBV10-3 and TRBJ2-3, with D tentatively TRBD1 or TRBD2 (5 bases each). This CDR3 comprises 12 residues. Between the trimmed V and J ends, which lost 7 bases and 4 bases, there was a span of 9 bases. The germline V gene encodes CDR1 ENHRY and CDR2 SYGVKD. The CDR3 DNA is TGTGCCATCAATGGGGACGCAGATACGCAGTATTTT. Translation gives CAINGDADTQYF.